Listed below are T cell receptor beta chains from one sample, sequenced in a study of T-cell reconstitution after alpha-beta-depleted transplantation in children. TCRdb ran MiXCR on the PCR reads and lists one entry per CDR3 protein. The sample includes 400,000 to 550,000 distinct CDR3 sequences, more than 9% of them seen just once. The material sequenced was PBMCs, taken before TCRalphabeta/CD19-depleted stem cell transplant. These receptors were collected from a child between 2 and 9 years old with inherited bone marrow failure, due to receive a stem cell transplant. The CDR3 runs from the conserved cysteine through the conserved F or W. D genes are given only for firm matches. A row's size may be missing; if present it is once, few, many or a size class.

d_gene	v_gene	abundance	j_gene	CDR3aa	CDR3nt
-	TRBV7-6	many	TRBJ2-3	CASSWGQGTDTQYF	TGTGCCAGCAGCTGGGGCCAGGGCACAGATACGCAGTATTTT
-	TRBV7-7	many	TRBJ2-3	CASSSSREDTQYF	TGTGCCAGCAGCTCCTCCCGGGAAGATACGCAGTATTTT
TRBD2	TRBV7-9	many	TRBJ2-7	CASSPTTSVAYEQYF	TGTGCCAGCAGCCCGACGACTAGCGTAGCCTACGAGCAGTACTTC
-	TRBV20-1	many	TRBJ2-1	CSAIHSSRNEQFF	TGCAGTGCTATCCATTCCTCTAGGAATGAGCAGTTCTTC
TRBD2	TRBV11-2	-	TRBJ2-1	CASSSLSSGIDEQFF	TGTGCCAGCAGTAGCCTTTCTAGCGGGATCGATGAGCAGTTCTTC
TRBD1	TRBV6-2/TRBV6-3	few	TRBJ2-7	CASSWTRDRSSYEQYF	TGTGCCAGCAGCTGGACCCGGGACAGGAGCTCCTACGAGCAGTACTTC
-	TRBV5-1	many	TRBJ2-1	CASSLDAPVTSYNEQFF	TGCGCCAGCAGCTTGGATGCCCCTGTGACCTCCTACAATGAGCAGTTCTTC
-	TRBV27	-	TRBJ2-7	CASGFDIYSYEQYF	TGTGCCAGCGGTTTTGATATTTACTCCTACGAGCAGTACTTC
-	TRBV6-5	-	TRBJ1-5	CASSQGPANQPQHF	TGTGCCAGCAGTCAAGGACCGGCGAATCAGCCCCAGCATTTT
-	TRBV20-1	many	TRBJ1-1	CSADGQYPFNTEAFF	TGCAGTGCTGATGGTCAATACCCCTTCAACACTGAAGCTTTCTTT
-	TRBV20-1	-	TRBJ1-2	CSTTTGYGYTF	TGCAGTACCACCACGGGCTATGGCTACACCTTC
-	TRBV15	many	TRBJ2-2	CATGDPTGELFF	TGTGCCACCGGGGATCCCACCGGGGAGCTGTTTTTT
TRBD2	TRBV20-1	few	TRBJ2-7	CSARLGGGFAYEQYF	TGCAGTGCTAGACTGGGGGGGGGATTCGCCTACGAGCAGTACTTC
-	TRBV9	-	TRBJ2-3	CASSVDDTDTQYF	TGTGCCAGCAGCGTAGACGACACAGATACGCAGTATTTT
-	TRBV13	-	TRBJ1-1	CASSYTNTEAFF	TGTGCCAGCAGCTACACGAACACTGAAGCTTTCTTT
-	TRBV29-1	many	TRBJ1-1	CSVDPLNTEAFF	TGCAGCGTTGATCCGCTGAACACTGAAGCTTTCTTT
TRBD1	TRBV4-3	many	TRBJ1-6	CASSRGDSHSPLHF	TGCGCCAGCAGCCGAGGGGACAGCCATTCACCCCTCCACTTT
-	TRBV27	few	TRBJ1-6	CASSLGIGARAVSPLHF	TGTGCCAGCAGTTTAGGGATTGGGGCCAGGGCGGTTTCACCCCTCCACTTT
TRBD1	TRBV15	many	TRBJ2-5	CATSREWTGNQETQYF	TGTGCCACCAGCAGAGAATGGACAGGGAACCAAGAGACCCAGTACTTC
-	TRBV4-1	many	TRBJ1-3	CASSQPLTYSGNTIYF	TGCGCCAGCAGCCAACCGCTGACATACTCTGGAAACACCATATATTTT
TRBD2	TRBV20-1	few	TRBJ2-3	CSARAWEGLTDTQYF	TGCAGTGCTAGAGCTTGGGAGGGCCTTACAGATACGCAGTATTTT
TRBD2	TRBV6-2/TRBV6-3	many	TRBJ2-1	CASTPRTRFNEQFF	TGTGCCAGCACGCCGAGGACTAGGTTCAATGAGCAGTTCTTC
-	TRBV18	-	TRBJ1-5	CASSPPGGNQPQHF	TGTGCCAGCTCACCACCGGGCGGGAATCAGCCCCAGCATTTT
-	TRBV29-1	many	TRBJ2-2	CSVELFGSSVDGELFF	TGCAGCGTTGAACTATTCGGTTCTAGCGTCGACGGGGAGCTGTTTTTT
TRBD2	TRBV4-3	many	TRBJ2-1	CASSQARSGSSYNEQFF	TGCGCCAGCAGCCAAGCCCGGAGCGGGAGCTCCTACAATGAGCAGTTCTTC
-	TRBV27	-	TRBJ2-7	CASSPRFEQYF	TGTGCCAGCAGTCCTAGGTTCGAGCAGTACTTC
-	TRBV29-1	few	TRBJ1-2	CSVEDLEVYGYTF	TGCAGCGTTGAGGACTTGGAGGTCTATGGCTACACCTTC